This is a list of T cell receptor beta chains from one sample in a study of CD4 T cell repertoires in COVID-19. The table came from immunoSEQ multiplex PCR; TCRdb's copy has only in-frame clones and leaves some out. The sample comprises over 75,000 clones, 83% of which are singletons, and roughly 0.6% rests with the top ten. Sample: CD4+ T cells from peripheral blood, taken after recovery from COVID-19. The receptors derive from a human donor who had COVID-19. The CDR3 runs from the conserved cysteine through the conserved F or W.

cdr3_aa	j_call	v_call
CASRVPGGNEAFF	TRBJ1-1	TRBV6-5
CASSLEGQGAGLYEQYF	TRBJ2-7	TRBV7-2
CASSLSGTGTSSPLHF	TRBJ1-6	TRBV27
CASSQVPGQGWNTGELFF	TRBJ2-2	TRBV4-2
CASSPPWGAETGELFF	TRBJ2-2	TRBV18
CASSGRDRAETQYF	TRBJ2-5	TRBV2
CASSFGASGETQYF	TRBJ2-5	TRBV7-3
CATQGAYGYTF	TRBJ1-2	TRBV12-3/TRBV12-4
CASSSGRTVVEKLFF	TRBJ1-4	TRBV5-4
CASSTLREQYF	TRBJ2-7	TRBV12-3/TRBV12-4
CASSYHPSNSFTDTQYF	TRBJ2-3	TRBV6-2/TRBV6-3
CASSRYKGQGNYEQYF	TRBJ2-7	TRBV19
CATGWAGGTGELFF	TRBJ2-2	TRBV19
CASSFFGREQFF	TRBJ2-1	TRBV27
CASSPGTGGRNTEAFF	TRBJ1-1	TRBV3-1/TRBV3-2
CASSSSDRQGREAFF	TRBJ1-1	TRBV11-2
CATSDPGTEAFF	TRBJ1-1	TRBV24-1
CASSRTQGFTEAFF	TRBJ1-1	TRBV28
CASSLMDTGELFF	TRBJ2-2	TRBV5-5
CASSGSGGTNEKLFF	TRBJ1-4	TRBV4-1
CSVEARRGGEFSHTDTQYF	TRBJ2-3	TRBV29-1
CASSPRSGTGAYEQYF	TRBJ2-7	TRBV18
CASSRQGGYGYTF	TRBJ1-2	TRBV19
CASSLSGGPDTQYF	TRBJ2-3	TRBV11-1
CASSTGTDLSNQPQHF	TRBJ1-5	TRBV7-6
CSASPARGVAFGNIQYF	TRBJ2-4	TRBV20-1
CASRVANTEAFF	TRBJ1-1	TRBV28
CASSDREVQPQHF	TRBJ1-5	TRBV19
CASRQEYTSGNTIYF	TRBJ1-3	TRBV2
CASTIERGPTGRGIKDTQYF	TRBJ2-3	TRBV6-4
CASSIPGQSTDTQYF	TRBJ2-3	TRBV28
CSVYRASGANVLTF	TRBJ2-6	TRBV29-1
CASSLSGELFF	TRBJ2-2	TRBV7-8
CSVELPGSPYEQYF	TRBJ2-7	TRBV29-1
CASSLDGQGNTEAFF	TRBJ1-1	TRBV11-3
CASGQDYGYTF	TRBJ1-2	TRBV2
CSVAVELNQPQHF	TRBJ1-5	TRBV29-1
CASSSSDRGYNSPLHF	TRBJ1-6	TRBV11-2
CASTPYVEANTQYF	TRBJ2-3	TRBV6-5
CASSVRSERRNTGELFF	TRBJ2-2	TRBV9
CASSPLRTDIPGSTEAFF	TRBJ1-1	TRBV18
CASSPGTSGIVETQYF	TRBJ2-5	TRBV5-1
CASSLGLPGGTQETQYF	TRBJ2-5	TRBV5-8